This T cell receptor beta chain was obtained from a study of OX40 agonist ivuxolimab in advanced cancers. Trimming left V 7 bases short and J 3 bases short, with 18 bases between. The CDR3 contains 15 residues. CDR1 and CDR2 (germline): SGDLS, YYNGEE. The table came from immunoSEQ multiplex PCR; TCRdb's copy has only in-frame clones and leaves some out. Counted here are tens of thousands of clones, about 94% occurring once; the ten biggest clones make up around 18%. The sequence derives from an adult with an advanced solid tumor such as melanoma, head and neck, liver or kidney cancer. Sequences were derived from CD4+ or CD8+ T cells sorted from blood, sampled in a trial of the OX40 agonist ivuxolimab. The gene calls are TRBV9 and TRBJ2-3, with a tentative D call TRBD2 (6 bases). CDR3 loop: CASALEGGRTDTQYF. The CDR3 DNA sequence: TGTGCCAGCGCTCTAGAAGGAGGGCGAACAGATACGCAGTATTTT.